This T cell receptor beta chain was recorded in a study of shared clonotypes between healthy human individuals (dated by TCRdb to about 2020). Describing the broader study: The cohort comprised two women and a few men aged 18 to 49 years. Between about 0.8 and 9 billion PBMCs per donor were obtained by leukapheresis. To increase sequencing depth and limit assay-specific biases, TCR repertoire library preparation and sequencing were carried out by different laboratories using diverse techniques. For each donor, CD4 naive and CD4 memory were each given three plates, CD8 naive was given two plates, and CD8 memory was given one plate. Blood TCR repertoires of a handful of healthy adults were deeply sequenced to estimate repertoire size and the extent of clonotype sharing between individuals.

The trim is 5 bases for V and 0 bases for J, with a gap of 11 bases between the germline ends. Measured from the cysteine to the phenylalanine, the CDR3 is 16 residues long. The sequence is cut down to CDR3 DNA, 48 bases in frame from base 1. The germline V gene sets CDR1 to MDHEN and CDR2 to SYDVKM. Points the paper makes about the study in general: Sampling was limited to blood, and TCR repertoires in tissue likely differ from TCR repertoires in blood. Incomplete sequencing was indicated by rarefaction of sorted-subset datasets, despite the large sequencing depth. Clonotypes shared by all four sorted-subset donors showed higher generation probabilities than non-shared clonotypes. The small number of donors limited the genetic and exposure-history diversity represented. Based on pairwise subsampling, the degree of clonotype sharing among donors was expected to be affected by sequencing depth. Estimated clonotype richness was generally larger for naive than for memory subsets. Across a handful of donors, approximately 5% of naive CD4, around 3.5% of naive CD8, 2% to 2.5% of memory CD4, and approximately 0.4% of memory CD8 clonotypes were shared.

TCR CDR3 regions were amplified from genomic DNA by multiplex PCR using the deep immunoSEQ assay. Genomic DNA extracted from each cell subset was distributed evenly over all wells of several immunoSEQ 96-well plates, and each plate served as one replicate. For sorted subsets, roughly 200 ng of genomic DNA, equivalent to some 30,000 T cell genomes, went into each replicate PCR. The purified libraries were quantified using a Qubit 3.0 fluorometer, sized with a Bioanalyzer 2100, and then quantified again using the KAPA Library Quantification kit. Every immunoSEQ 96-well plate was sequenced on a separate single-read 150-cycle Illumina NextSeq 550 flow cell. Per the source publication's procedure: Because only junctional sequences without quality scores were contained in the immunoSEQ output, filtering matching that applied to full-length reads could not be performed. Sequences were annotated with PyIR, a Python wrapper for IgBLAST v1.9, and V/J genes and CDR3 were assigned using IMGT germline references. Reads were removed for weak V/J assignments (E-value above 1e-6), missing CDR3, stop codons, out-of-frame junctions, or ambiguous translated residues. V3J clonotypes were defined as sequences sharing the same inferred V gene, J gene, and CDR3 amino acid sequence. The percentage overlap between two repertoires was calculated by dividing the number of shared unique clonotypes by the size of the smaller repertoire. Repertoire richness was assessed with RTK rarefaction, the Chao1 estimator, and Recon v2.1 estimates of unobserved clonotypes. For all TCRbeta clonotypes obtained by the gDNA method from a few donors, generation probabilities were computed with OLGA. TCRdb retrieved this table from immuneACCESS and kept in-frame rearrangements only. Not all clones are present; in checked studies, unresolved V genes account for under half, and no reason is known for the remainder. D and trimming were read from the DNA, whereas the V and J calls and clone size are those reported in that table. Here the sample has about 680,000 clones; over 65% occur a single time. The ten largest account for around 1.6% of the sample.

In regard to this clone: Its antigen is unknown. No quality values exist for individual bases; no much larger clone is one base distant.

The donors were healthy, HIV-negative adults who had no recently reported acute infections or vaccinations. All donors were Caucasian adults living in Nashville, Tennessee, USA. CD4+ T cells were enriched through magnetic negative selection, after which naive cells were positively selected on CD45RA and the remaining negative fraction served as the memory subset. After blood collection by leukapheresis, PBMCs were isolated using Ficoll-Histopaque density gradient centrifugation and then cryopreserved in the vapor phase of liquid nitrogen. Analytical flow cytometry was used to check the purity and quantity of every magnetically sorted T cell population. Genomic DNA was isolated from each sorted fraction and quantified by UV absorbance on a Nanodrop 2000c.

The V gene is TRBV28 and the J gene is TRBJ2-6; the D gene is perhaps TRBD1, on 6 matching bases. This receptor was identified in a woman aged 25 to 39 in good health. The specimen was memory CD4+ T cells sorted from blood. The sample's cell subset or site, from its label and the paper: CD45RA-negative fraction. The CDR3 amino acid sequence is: CASSLGAFSGANVLTF. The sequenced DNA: TGTGCCAGCAGTCTGGGGGCGTTCTCTGGGGCCAACGTCCTGACTTTC. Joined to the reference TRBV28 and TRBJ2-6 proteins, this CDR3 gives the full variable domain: DVKVTQSSRYLVKRTGEKVFLECVQDMDHENMFWYRQDPGLGLRLIYFSYDVKMKEKGDIPEGYSVSREKKERFSLILESASTNQTSMYLCASSLGAFSGANVLTFGAGSRLTVL.